This TCR beta chain originates from a study of pediatric ulcerative colitis. Study observations and caveats: All ulcerative colitis patients, but no controls, carried a couple of rectal clonotypes. Blood samples from two patients yielded substantially fewer templates and were excluded from blood-rectal overlap analysis. This repertoire reflects total lymphocytes rather than subpopulations like regulatory T cells.

Remarks on this clone: Its specificity is not known.

V dropped 6 bases and J dropped 0; count of bases not matched to a gene: 6. The CDR3 spans 16 residues. Germline-derived CDR1 and CDR2 are MDHEN and SYDVKM. This was a survey-level run. The protocol was immunoSEQ multiplex PCR, while the TCRdb copy is restricted to in-frame clones and leaves out a portion. Among around 61,000 clones, roughly nine tenths were seen once, and the ten largest hold around 3%. The chain links TRBV28 to TRBJ2-5; 11 bases line up with TRBD2. Sequenced input: blood. This clonotype was sampled from a boy aged 5-17 years with severe ulcerative colitis. CDR3 DNA sequence: TGTGCCAGCAGCCCTATGGGACTAGCGGACCAAGAGACCCAGTACTTC. Protein product: CASSPMGLADQETQYF.